These 24 T cell receptor beta chains share one sample of origin, sequenced in a study of cytomegalovirus exposure and HLA in healthy donors. The table came from immunoSEQ multiplex PCR; TCRdb's copy has only in-frame clones and leaves some out. Found here are 150,000 to 200,000 clones, around 85% of them singletons; the top ten hold about 17%. What was sequenced was PBMCs. Receptors originate from a man between 18 and 35 years old in good health and CMV-seropositive.

The rearrangement links TRBV11-2 to TRBJ2-7; 14 bases line up with TRBD2. Unmatched junction bases numbered 2, after V lost 1 base and J lost 0 bases. Germline V CDR1 and CDR2: SGHAT, FQNNGV. The CDR3 totals 17 residues. CDR3 residues: CASSLGGTSGSSYEQYF. The CDR3 DNA is TGTGCCAGCAGCTTAGGGGGGACTAGCGGGAGCTCCTACGAGCAGTACTTC.

J is TRBJ2-3 and V is TRBV7-2; TRBD2 matches at 8 bases. Trimming took 6 bases from V and 4 from J; bases not matched to a gene: 6. The CDR3 runs to 14 residues. Germline-derived CDR1 and CDR2 are SGHTA and FQGNSA. CDR3 protein: CASSRGGRADTQYF. The CDR3 bases are TGTGCCAGCAGTCGGGGGGGCCGGGCAGATACGCAGTATTTT. The whole variable domain, filled in from reference TRBV7-2 and TRBJ2-3, reads GAGVSQSPSNKVTEKGKDVELRCDPISGHTALYWYRQSLGQGLEFLIYFQGNSAPDKSGLPSDRFSAERTGGSVSTLTIQRTQQEDSAVYLCASSRGGRADTQYFGPGTRLTVL.

V and J are TRBV27 and TRBJ2-2; no clear D gene. The germline V gene has CDR1 MNHEY and CDR2 SMNVEV (reference sequence). The V end lost 5 bases, the J end lost 7 bases, and 8 bases lay between the germline ends. The CDR3 contains 12 residues. The CDR3 DNA sequence: TGTGCCAGCAGTCTTGTATTCGGGGAGCTGTTTTTT. Protein product: CASSLVFGELFF.

The rearrangement uses TRBV9 and TRBJ2-5; TRBD1 matches 8 bases. The germline V gene has CDR1 SGDLS and CDR2 YYNGEE. The CDR3 spans 15 residues. V trimming: 3 bases; J trimming: 5 bases; junction bases outside the gene matches: 9. The CDR3 DNA is TGTGCCAGCAGCGGAAGGGGCAGGGGGCAGGAGACCCAGTACTTC. Its translation: CASSGRGRGQETQYF.

This clone was found a few times. The chain combines TRBV27 with TRBJ1-2, with unresolved D. CDR1 is MNHEY and CDR2 is SMNVEV in the germline V gene (reference sequence). The CDR3 covers 12 residues. The V end was cut by 5 bases, the J end by 8 bases, with 12 bases between. The CDR3 DNA is TGTGCCAGCAGTCCAAATAATCGGGGCTACACCTTC. It yields the protein CASSPNNRGYTF.

The chain has TRBV7-9 and TRBJ1-1; 7 bases agree with TRBD1. This CDR3 is 12 amino acids long. V lost 5 bases and J lost 6; bases outside the gene matches: 3. Germline CDR1 SEHNR, CDR2 FQNEAQ (reference sequence). The DNA for the CDR3 is TGTGCCAGCAGCAGGGGGCAGTCTGAAGCTTTCTTT. This codes for CASSRGQSEAFF.

This clone was seen only a few times. The V and J genes are TRBV30 and TRBJ1-2, with D perhaps TRBD1 (6 bases). The ends were cut back, 0 bases at V and 6 bases at J, with 11 bases in the middle. The germline V gene has CDR1 GTSNPN and CDR2 SVGIG (reference sequence). The CDR3 covers 13 residues. CDR3 region: CAWSVNRVHGYTF. CDR3 coding DNA: TGTGCCTGGAGTGTCAACAGGGTCCATGGCTACACCTTC.

This clone has only a few counts. The rearrangement uses TRBV18 and TRBJ1-1; no clear D. The CDR3 totals 15 residues. V dropped 3 bases and J dropped 2 bases, with 13 bases sitting between them. From germline, CDR1 is KGHSH and CDR2 LQKENI. This chain's CDR3 is CASSPKLGVNTEAFF. The CDR3 DNA is TGTGCCAGCTCACCTAAGTTGGGCGTAAACACTGAAGCTTTCTTT.

This clone came up a few times. This sequence joins TRBV30 and TRBJ1-6, with 7 positions matching TRBD1. V lost 5 bases, J lost 9 bases, and 7 bases stayed unmatched. This CDR3 is 13 amino acids long. CDR1 is GTSNPN, CDR2 SVGIG, per germline (reference sequence). The chain's CDR3 is CAWERQGGSPLHF. In DNA, the CDR3 is TGTGCCTGGGAAAGACAGGGAGGTTCACCCCTCCACTTT.

The CDR3 region has the DNA TGTGCCAGCAGTCCTAGACAGGGGTGGGACACTGAAGCTTTCTTT. Encoded protein: CASSPRQGWDTEAFF. The chain is built from TRBV27 and TRBJ1-1; 8 bases are a match to TRBD1. V gave up 5 bases and J gave up 3 bases; unmatched junction bases: 8. CDR3 size: 15 residues. Germline assignment: CDR1 MNHEY and CDR2 SMNVEV (reference sequence).

The rearrangement joins TRBV30 to TRBJ2-1; 9 bases fit TRBD2. Germline assignment: CDR1 GTSNPN and CDR2 SVGIG (reference sequence). V lost 4 bases, J lost 8 bases, and 15 bases stayed unmatched. The CDR3 spans 16 residues. The CDR3 DNA follows: TGTGCCTGGACCTTACAGCTTAGCGGGAGAGGGCATGAGCAGTTCTTC. Translating gives CAWTLQLSGRGHEQFF.

The V and J genes are TRBV5-1 and TRBJ2-1; 7 bases align to TRBD2. The CDR3 runs 17 residues. Germline loops: CDR1 SGHRS, CDR2 YFSETQ. J was trimmed by 0 bases and V by 3 bases; bases with no gene match: 9. CDR3 sequence reads: CASSSSLAASSYNEQFF. DNA for the CDR3: TGCGCCAGCAGCTCATCCCTAGCGGCCAGCTCCTACAATGAGCAGTTCTTC.

This clone was counted only a few times. V gene TRBV4-2 combines with J gene TRBJ2-3; tentative D call: TRBD2 (5 bases). This CDR3 comprises 16 residues. Trimming cost V 4 bases and J 0 bases, with 14 bases left between them. Germline V gives CDR1 LGHNA, CDR2 YNFKEQ. In DNA, the CDR3 is TGTGCCAGCAGCCCTTGGACTCCCTATAGCACAGATACGCAGTATTTT. Encoded protein: CASSPWTPYSTDTQYF.

This chain connects TRBV29-1 to TRBJ2-2; tentative D call: TRBD2 (5 bases). With 7 bases removed from V and 5 bases from J, the gap between germline ends came to 11 bases. The germline V gene encodes CDR1 SQVTM and CDR2 ANQGSEA. There are 12 residues in the CDR3. CDR3 region: CSAMEETGELFF. DNA of the CDR3: TGCAGCGCCATGGAGGAAACCGGGGAGCTGTTTTTT.

This rearrangement joins TRBV19 to TRBJ1-2; 9 bases match TRBD1. The CDR3 loop spans 15 amino acids. The V segment lost 7 bases and the J segment 4 bases; nucleotides outside the gene matches: 10. CDR1 is LNHDA and CDR2 is SQIVND in the germline V gene (reference sequence). In DNA form, the CDR3 reads TGTGCCAGTATGCCGGGACAGGGTAGGGGCTATGGCTACACCTTC. This translates into CASMPGQGRGYGYTF.

The chain employs TRBV18 and TRBJ1-6; D might be TRBD1 (6 bases). The CDR3 consists of 16 residues. V lost 0 bases and J 9 bases, leaving 15 bases between the germline ends. Germline CDR1 KGHSH, CDR2 LQKENI. For the CDR3, the DNA is TGTGCCAGCTCACCACCGGGGAACAGGGAAACTTCACCCCTCCACTTT. Translated, it gives CASSPPGNRETSPLHF.

The rearrangement uses TRBV29-1 and TRBJ2-1; 9 nucleotides line up with TRBD2. The germline V gene has CDR1 SQVTM and CDR2 ANQGSEA. The CDR3 length is 14 residues. Trimming removed 5 bases from V and 5 bases from J; junction bases left unmatched: 7. For the CDR3, the DNA is TGCAGCGTTCCTCCTAGCGGGATAAACAATGAGCAGTTCTTC. Its translation is CSVPPSGINNEQFF.

The chain joins TRBV6-4 to TRBJ2-1; D perhaps matches TRBD2 (7 bases). This CDR3 region has 15 residues. Trimming took 4 bases from V and 5 from J, leaving 15 bases between them. Germline CDR1 MRHNA, CDR2 SNTAGT. CDR3 protein: CASSVEGGLHNEQFF. The CDR3 DNA follows: TGTGCCAGCAGTGTTGAGGGGGGGCTCCACAATGAGCAGTTCTTC.

The V call is TRBV28, the J call TRBJ1-5; the D is unclear. CDR1 MDHEN and CDR2 SYDVKM come from the germline V gene. The CDR3 is made up of 15 amino acids. The V end was cut by 5 bases, the J end by 7 bases, with 18 bases between. The CDR3 DNA sequence: TGTGCCAGCAGTACCGAGGGAGGAGAAGGCCAGCCCCAGCATTTT. It encodes CASSTEGGEGQPQHF.

The genes are TRBV28 and TRBJ2-4; D is perhaps TRBD1 (6 bases). Germline lookup yields CDR1 MDHEN and CDR2 SYDVKM. The V gene lost 7 bases and the J gene lost 1 base, with 11 bases spanning the gap. The CDR3 spans 14 residues. The CDR3 DNA is TGTGCCAGCACGTCCCAGGGGGCCAAAAACATTCAGTACTTC. It yields the protein CASTSQGAKNIQYF.

This chain joins TRBV27 and TRBJ2-7; a weak D match, TRBD2 (7 bases). Trimming cost V 2 bases and J 7 bases, with 12 bases left between them. The CDR3 covers 13 residues. Germline V gene data show CDR1 as MNHEY and CDR2 as SMNVEV (reference sequence). For the CDR3, the DNA is TGTGCCAGCAGTTTACGGGGGGCGCGTGAGCAGTACTTC. It encodes CASSLRGAREQYF.

The chain joins TRBV28 to TRBJ1-2; tentative D call: TRBD1 (5 bases). CDR3 size: 15 residues. Trimming removed 5 bases from V and 2 bases from J, with 15 bases in between. Germline CDR1 reads MDHEN; CDR2 reads SYDVKM. The CDR3 DNA reads TGTGCCAGCAGTCCGGGGGATCCAGAGAACTATGGCTACACCTTC. This translates into CASSPGDPENYGYTF.

The chain uses TRBV27 and TRBJ2-3; the D gene is possibly TRBD2 (5 bases). Germline assignment: CDR1 MNHEY and CDR2 SMNVEV (reference sequence). The CDR3 consists of 14 residues. V was cut by 5 bases and J by 4 bases, with 13 bases left in between. Written as DNA, the CDR3 is TGTGCCAGCAGTAAGGGAAACGGGGCAGATACGCAGTATTTT. Protein sequence: CASSKGNGADTQYF.

J is TRBJ2-7 and V is TRBV19, with TRBD1 matching over 7 bases. The CDR3 totals 14 residues. Losses at the gene ends were 6 bases for V and 0 bases for J; bases not matched to a gene: 5. The germline V gene encodes CDR1 LNHDA and CDR2 SQIVND (reference sequence). Written as DNA, the CDR3 is TGTGCCAGTAGCCCCGGGACAGACTCCTACGAGCAGTACTTC. Its protein product is CASSPGTDSYEQYF. Full variable domain (rest looked up from reference TRBV19 and TRBJ2-7): DGGITQSPKYLFRKEGQNVTLSCEQNLNHDAMYWYRQDPGQGLRLIYYSQIVNDFQKGDIAEGYSVSREKKESFPLTVTSAQKNPTAFYLCASSPGTDSYEQYFGPGTRLTVT.